One sample yielded the 30 T cell receptor beta chains listed below, sequenced in a study of blood T cell repertoires in COVID-19 (TCRdb year 2020). The library was obtained by the immunoSEQ multiplex PCR assay. In its TCRdb copy, this immuneACCESS table keeps in-frame sequences only and misses some clones. Where compared with another copy, unresolved V genes explain less than half of these, and the others have no known cause. Present in this sample are around 81,000 clones, about 80% of which were seen just once. In total, the top ten clones hold around 12% of the sample. Sequenced sample: peripheral blood. The origin of the receptors is a human donor in a cohort sampled during active COVID-19.

The chain joins TRBV6-5 to TRBJ2-7; 10 bases map to TRBD1. The CDR3 is 14 amino acids. The ends lost 6 bases at V and 5 bases at J; junction bases unmatched: 7. Per the germline V gene, CDR1 is MNHEY and CDR2 is SVGAGI. CDR3 amino acids: CASSPGTGVHEQYF. CDR3 bases: TGTGCCAGCAGCCCCGGGACAGGGGTCCACGAGCAGTACTTC.

The V and J genes are TRBV12-3 or TRBV12-4 and TRBJ2-7; 9 bases line up with TRBD1. CDR3 size: 13 residues. V dropped 6 bases and J dropped 2; count of bases not matched to a gene: 2. The CDR3 sequence: CASRGQGTYEQYF. In DNA form, the CDR3 reads TGTGCCAGCAGGGGACAGGGCACCTACGAGCAGTACTTC.

This sequence joins TRBV18 and TRBJ2-2; TRBD1 might be the D (5 bases). Germline CDR1 is KGHSH and CDR2 is LQKENI. V was clipped by 0 bases and J by 6 bases, with 11 bases between them. This CDR3 contains 15 residues. CDR3 residues: CASSPPSRAAGELFF. The CDR3 nucleotides read TGTGCCAGCTCACCACCGAGCAGGGCCGCCGGGGAGCTGTTTTTT.

The V and J genes are TRBV5-1 and TRBJ2-2; possibly TRBD2 for D (5 bases). This CDR3 contains 15 residues. Trimming cost V 0 bases and J 1 base, with 7 bases left between them. The germline CDR1 and CDR2 sequences are SGHRS and YFSETQ. The CDR3 DNA reads as TGCGCCAGCAGCTTGGGACTACTGAACACCGGGGAGCTGTTTTTT. As protein: CASSLGLLNTGELFF.

The genes are TRBV18 and TRBJ1-4; TRBD1 might be the D (5 bases). Trimming cost V 5 bases and J 5 bases, with 15 bases left between them. The CDR3 covers 15 residues. Germline V CDR1 and CDR2: KGHSH, LQKENI. Here the CDR3 DNA reads TGTGCCAGCTCAGACTCGACAGCACCGAATGAAAAACTGTTTTTT. It yields the protein CASSDSTAPNEKLFF.

As to this clone: The same CDR3 can be traced to other DNA sequences in this sample. This chain links TRBV5-1 with TRBJ2-5; D is undetermined. Germline loops: CDR1 SGHRS, CDR2 YFSETQ. This CDR3 is built from 11 residues. Trimming pared 1 base from V and 5 bases from J, leaving 3 bases between. The CDR3 here is CASSLSETQYF. In DNA form, the CDR3 reads TGCGCCAGCAGCTTGAGCGAGACCCAGTACTTC.

The V gene is TRBV4-3, the J gene TRBJ1-3; unclear D gene. V was cut by 0 bases and J by 0 bases, with 15 bases left in between. Looked up from germline, CDR1 is LGHNA and CDR2 is YSLEER. The CDR3 sequence is 18 residues long. In nucleotides, the CDR3 is TGCGCCAGCAGCCAAGACTCAGTGAAAATTAACTCTGGAAACACCATATATTTT. Its protein is CASSQDSVKINSGNTIYF.

This clone was counted once. This chain connects TRBV7-2 to TRBJ1-4; 12 bases are a match to TRBD1. Unmatched junction bases numbered 8, after V lost 5 bases and J lost 4 bases. The CDR3 is made up of 17 amino acids. The germline V gene has CDR1 SGHTA and CDR2 FQGNSA. CDR3 region: CASSIGTGGRINEKLFF. CDR3 coding DNA: TGTGCCAGCAGCATCGGGACAGGGGGCAGGATTAATGAAAAACTGTTTTTT.

The chain employs TRBV5-8 and TRBJ1-2; no clear D gene. CDR3 length: 13 residues. Germline CDR1 and CDR2: SGHTS and YDEGEE. The V gene lost 0 bases and the J gene lost 2 bases, with 5 bases spanning the gap. CDR3 sequence: CASSLGRNYGYTF. CDR3 DNA sequence: TGTGCCAGCAGCTTGGGGCGGAACTATGGCTACACCTTC.

This sequence joins TRBV4-3 and TRBJ1-3; the D gene is possibly TRBD1 (6 bases). The germline V gene encodes CDR1 LGHNA and CDR2 YSLEER. This CDR3 spans 21 amino acids. The V end was cut by 5 bases, the J end by 4 bases, with 33 bases between. The CDR3 region has the DNA TGCGCCAGCAGCAACGGGGGGTTGGGGGCTCTGGGGACAACGTGGGGAAACACCATATATTTT. The encoded protein is CASSNGGLGALGTTWGNTIYF.

The J gene is TRBJ2-7, the V gene TRBV7-2; tentatively, D is TRBD2 (7 bases). This CDR3 has 16 residues. V shed 1 base and J shed 0 bases, with 13 bases lying between them. Germline V gives CDR1 SGHTA, CDR2 FQGNSA. CDR3 DNA sequence: TGTGCCAGCAGCTTAGATGCGGGGGCCAGCTCCTACGAGCAGTACTTC. This gives the protein CASSLDAGASSYEQYF. The full variable domain, its missing parts supplied by reference TRBV7-2 and TRBJ2-7, is GAGVSQSPSNKVTEKGKDVELRCDPISGHTALYWYRQSLGQGLEFLIYFQGNSAPDKSGLPSDRFSAERTGGSVSTLTIQRTQQEDSAVYLCASSLDAGASSYEQYFGPGTRLTVT.

This chain connects TRBV30 to TRBJ2-7, with no clear D. Looked up from germline, CDR1 is GTSNPN and CDR2 is SVGIG (reference sequence). CDR3 length equals 15 residues. The germline V and J ends were trimmed by 4 bases and 0 bases, with 16 bases remaining between them. As DNA, the CDR3 is TGTGCCTGGATCCGCGAGCAGCGCAGCTCCTACGAGCAGTACTTC. It codes for CAWIREQRSSYEQYF.

In DNA form, the CDR3 reads TGTGCCAGCAGTCCCAGGGCCTCCTACAATGAGCAGTTCTTC. Protein: CASSPRASYNEQFF. The genes are TRBV27 and TRBJ2-1; maybe TRBD1 (5 bases). Trimming stripped 5 bases from V and 0 bases from J, with 8 bases between. CDR1 is MNHEY and CDR2 is SMNVEV in the germline V gene (reference sequence). The CDR3 contains 14 residues.

This clone has a single count. The chain couples TRBV19 to TRBJ2-3, with D perhaps TRBD2 (5 bases). This CDR3 region has 17 residues. Between the trimmed V and J ends, which lost 4 bases and 3 bases, there was a span of 20 bases. The germline gives CDR1 LNHDA, CDR2 SQIVND (reference sequence). Here the CDR3 reads CASSTRETWGATDTQYF. The CDR3 DNA follows: TGTGCCAGTAGTACCCGAGAGACGTGGGGAGCGACAGATACGCAGTATTTT.

The chain recombines TRBV7-3 with TRBJ2-5, with TRBD1 matching over 8 bases. CDR3 length: 14 residues. V shed 5 bases, J shed 4 bases, and the junction held 6 bases outside the gene matches. CDR1 is SGHTA, CDR2 FQGTGA, per germline. For the CDR3, the DNA is TGTGCCAGCAGCCCGCAGGGGGCTCGAGAGACCCAGTACTTC. Translating gives CASSPQGARETQYF.

The gene calls are TRBV19 and TRBJ2-1; TRBD2 aligns across 7 bases. CDR1 and CDR2 (germline): LNHDA, SQIVND (reference sequence). J gave up 12 bases and V 6 bases, and 20 bases lay outside the gene matches. The CDR3 length is 16 residues. In DNA form, the CDR3 reads TGTGCCAGTAGAAATATCTTCCGGGCGGGAGCCGACATGCAGTTCTTC. This encodes CASRNIFRAGADMQFF.

This clone has only one observation. V usage is TRBV24-1 and J usage is TRBJ2-7, with 10 positions matching TRBD1. There are 15 residues in the CDR3. Unmatched junction bases numbered 7, after V lost 5 bases and J lost 4 bases. In germline, CDR1 is KGHDR, CDR2 SFDVKD. This CDR3 reads CATSAYGQGEYEQYF. The CDR3 DNA reads as TGTGCCACCAGTGCCTACGGACAGGGGGAGTACGAGCAGTACTTC.

This chain joins TRBV28 and TRBJ2-7; perhaps TRBD1 as D (6 bases). Germline loops: CDR1 MDHEN, CDR2 SYDVKM. V was shortened by 5 bases and J by 0 bases, with 23 bases between the two germline ends. The CDR3 extends over 18 amino acids. CDR3 protein: CASSRYSTGTPRSYEQYF. DNA of the CDR3: TGTGCCAGCAGTCGGTATTCGACCGGGACACCTCGCTCCTACGAGCAGTACTTC. Full variable domain (outside the CDR3, taken from reference TRBV28 and TRBJ2-7): DVKVTQSSRYLVKRTGEKVFLECVQDMDHENMFWYRQDPGLGLRLIYFSYDVKMKEKGDIPEGYSVSREKKERFSLILESASTNQTSMYLCASSRYSTGTPRSYEQYFGPGTRLTVT.

The V call is TRBV3-1 (or the pseudogene TRBV3-2), the J call TRBJ2-7; TRBD2 matches 8 bases. J lost 6 bases, V lost 4 bases, and 11 bases had no gene match. Germline lookup yields CDR1 LGHDT and CDR2 YNNKEL (reference sequence). This CDR3 comprises 15 residues. CDR3 in amino acids: CASSPAVAGTGEQYV. The CDR3 nucleotides read TGTGCCAGCAGCCCAGCTGTAGCGGGAACGGGCGAGCAGTACGTC.

This clone came up a few times. The chain is built from TRBV6-2 or TRBV6-3 and TRBJ1-5, with 9 bases aligning to TRBD1. Looked up from germline, CDR1 is MNHEY and CDR2 is SVGEGT. CDR3 size: 16 residues. V was pared by 6 bases and J by 1 base, with 7 bases of the junction left unmatched. DNA of the CDR3: TGTGCCAGCAGCCCACAGGGGGCGCTAAGCAATCAGCCCCAGCATTTT. It is translated as CASSPQGALSNQPQHF.

The chain joins TRBV5-4 to TRBJ1-2; no firm D call. The V end lost 0 bases, the J end lost 2 bases, and 11 bases lay between the germline ends. CDR1 SGHNT and CDR2 YYREEE come from the germline V gene (reference sequence). The CDR3 contains 15 residues. The CDR3 DNA follows: TGTGCCAGCAGCTTGGGGAGCGCTTCCAACTATGGCTACACCTTC. Translated, it gives CASSLGSASNYGYTF.

This chain uses TRBV7-9 with TRBJ2-5, with TRBD2 as a possible D gene (6 bases). The V gene's germline CDR1 is SEHNR and CDR2 FQNEAQ (reference sequence). The CDR3 totals 15 residues. V was cut by 5 bases and J by 8 bases, with 21 bases left in between. CDR3 loop: CASSRGTGPKKTQYF. CDR3 nucleotides: TGTGCCAGCAGCCGGGGGACGGGTCCCAAGAAAACCCAGTACTTC.

The chain links TRBV27 to TRBJ2-1; 9 nucleotides align to TRBD2. J was trimmed by 1 base and V by 7 bases; bases with no gene match: 14. The CDR3 sequence is 18 residues long. Germline CDR1 is MNHEY and CDR2 is SMNVEV (reference sequence). This chain's CDR3 is CASISRAGGPGSYNEQFF. CDR3 DNA: TGTGCCAGCATCTCCCGGGCGGGAGGGCCGGGATCCTACAATGAGCAGTTCTTC.

This chain uses TRBV12-3 or TRBV12-4 with TRBJ2-6; D call uncertain. Deletions cut 11 bases from V and 0 bases from J, with 8 bases between. The length of the CDR3 is 13 residues. The CDR3 sequence is CALGSSGANVLTF. CDR3 bases: TGTGCCCTTGGTAGCTCTGGGGCCAACGTCCTGACTTTC.

V and J are TRBV5-6 and TRBJ2-3, with 10 bases matching TRBD2. Germline CDR1 reads SGHDT; CDR2 reads YYEEEE. CDR3 length equals 16 residues. The V gene end was trimmed by 4 bases and the J gene end by 6 bases; junction bases not matched to a gene: 11. The CDR3 protein is CASSHVASGSSDTQYF. In DNA form, the CDR3 reads TGTGCCAGCAGCCACGTGGCTAGCGGGAGTTCGGATACGCAGTATTTT.

V and J are TRBV21-1 and TRBJ2-7; no DNA check was done on the table's D call, TRBD2. TRBV21-1 constitutes a pseudogene. This CDR3 is built from 20 residues. The CDR3: CATHGTDIGLAGSSSYEQYV. In nucleotides, the CDR3 is TGTGCCACCCACGGGACCGATATCGGACTAGCGGGCTCAAGCTCCTACGAGCAGTACGTC.

The rearrangement links TRBV12-3 or TRBV12-4 to TRBJ2-7; D may be TRBD2 (7 bases). This CDR3 comprises 13 residues. With 8 bases removed from V and 3 bases from J, the gap between germline ends came to 14 bases. This chain's CDR3 is CASGKGEGYEQYF. The CDR3 coding sequence is TGTGCCAGCGGAAAGGGGGAGGGCTACGAGCAGTACTTC.

The sample holds a few counts of this clone. V gene TRBV19 combines with J gene TRBJ1-2, with 8 bases fitting TRBD1. This CDR3 is built from 15 residues. Germline CDR1 and CDR2: LNHDA and SQIVND (reference sequence). V shed 3 bases, J shed 4 bases, and the junction held 7 bases outside the gene matches. DNA of the CDR3: TGTGCCAGTAGTATCCGGCAAGGACAGGGCTATGGCTACACCTTC. Translated, it gives CASSIRQGQGYGYTF.

The chain joins TRBV5-1 to TRBJ2-3, with 7 positions matching TRBD2. The CDR3 runs 17 residues. V lost 6 bases and J lost 2; bases outside the gene matches: 15. Germline V gene data show CDR1 as SGHRS and CDR2 as YFSETQ. DNA for the CDR3: TGCGCCAGCACCTTCCAGGGCAGGGACTATCTCACAGATACGCAGTATTTT. Encoded protein: CASTFQGRDYLTDTQYF. The variable domain in full, with the rest retrieved from reference TRBV5-1 and TRBJ2-3, is KAGVTQTPRYLIKTRGQQVTLSCSPISGHRSVSWYQQTPGQGLQFLFEYFSETQRNKGNFPGRFSGRQFSNSRSEMNVSTLELGDSALYLCASTFQGRDYLTDTQYFGPGTRLTVL.

On this clone: Distinct nucleotide sequences in the sample also encode this CDR3. This chain connects TRBV5-1 to TRBJ1-2; 7 bases map to TRBD1. CDR1 and CDR2 (germline): SGHRS, YFSETQ. The CDR3 spans 13 residues. J gave up 4 bases and V 4 bases, and 4 bases lay outside the gene matches. CDR3 DNA sequence: TGCGCCAGCAGCCCGGGACAGACCTATGGCTACACCTTC. Protein product: CASSPGQTYGYTF.